What follows is one T cell receptor beta chain and its context. No antigen is known for it. V was clipped by 4 bases and J by 4 bases, with 12 bases between them. Germline V gene lookup returns CDR1 SGHRS and CDR2 YFSETQ. The CDR3 totals 13 residues. The data stem from a study of T cell responses to AZD1222 COVID-19 vaccine. Study conclusions and caveats: Donors in the cohort were predominantly white British and more often female, and clonal diversity was possibly underestimated.

The method was immunoSEQ multiplex PCR; TCRdb's version includes in-frame clones alone and lacks a portion of them. The sample shows fewer than 200,000 clones, approximately 94% of them seen only once. The sequence derives from an adult who received the MenACWY meningococcal vaccine as a control. Sequencing used peripheral blood, obtained 28 days after the second dose of the MenACWY control vaccine. This rearrangement joins TRBV5-1 to TRBJ2-7; either TRBD1 or TRBD2 may supply D (5 bases each). DNA of the CDR3: TGCGCCAGCAGCCACCGGGACGATTACGAGCAGTACTTC. Encoded protein: CASSHRDDYEQYF.